This T cell receptor beta chain came from a study of T cell responses to AZD1222 COVID-19 vaccine. The study, taken as a whole, reports: Nearly half of the spike-specific TCRs reportedly recognize variant regions that carry no mutations. Spike-specific TCR repertoires showed rising breadth and depth after two AZD1222 doses. Sampled repertoires all dated from after the peak T cell response.

This clone was observed a few times. Its antigen is currently unknown. In the same sample, other DNA sequences code for this CDR3. TCRdb keeps only in-frame clones here, not all; method: immunoSEQ multiplex PCR. Of some 65,000 clones listed, approximately 79% were seen once; the top ten hold 20% to 30%. Germline V CDR1 and CDR2: SQVTM, ANQGSEA. This CDR3 has 11 amino acids. V shed 6 bases, J shed 4 bases, and the junction held 0 bases outside the gene matches. Specimen: peripheral blood, collected on day 0 of MenACWY control vaccination. This clonotype originated in an adult in good health. The V gene is TRBV29-1, the J gene TRBJ1-1; TRBD1 agrees at 9 bases. The CDR3 here is CSVTGGTEAFF. CDR3 DNA: TGCAGCGTGACAGGGGGCACTGAAGCTTTCTTT.